In its sample, the clone carrying this TCR beta chain was seen a few times. TCRdb keeps only in-frame clones here, not all; method: immunoSEQ multiplex PCR. The table has around 96,000 clones, 90% to 95% seen once. Germline values: CDR1 SNHLY, CDR2 FYNNEI. The CDR3 extends over 15 amino acids. Losses at the gene ends were 10 bases for V and 5 bases for J; bases not matched to a gene: 16. This sample was included in a study of blood T cell repertoires in COVID-19. Looking at the study overall: Sources were T cells, B-cell-depleted T cells, or PBMCs; the material itself was cDNA or gDNA.

The chain uses TRBV2 and TRBJ2-5, with TRBD2 matching over 7 bases. The sequencing sample was made of peripheral blood. This receptor was obtained from a human donor with active COVID-19. The donor label of this sample is uncertain. CDR3: CATTLSGGVGETQYF. The CDR3 coding sequence is TGTGCCACCACCCTTTCGGGGGGTGTAGGGGAGACCCAGTACTTC.